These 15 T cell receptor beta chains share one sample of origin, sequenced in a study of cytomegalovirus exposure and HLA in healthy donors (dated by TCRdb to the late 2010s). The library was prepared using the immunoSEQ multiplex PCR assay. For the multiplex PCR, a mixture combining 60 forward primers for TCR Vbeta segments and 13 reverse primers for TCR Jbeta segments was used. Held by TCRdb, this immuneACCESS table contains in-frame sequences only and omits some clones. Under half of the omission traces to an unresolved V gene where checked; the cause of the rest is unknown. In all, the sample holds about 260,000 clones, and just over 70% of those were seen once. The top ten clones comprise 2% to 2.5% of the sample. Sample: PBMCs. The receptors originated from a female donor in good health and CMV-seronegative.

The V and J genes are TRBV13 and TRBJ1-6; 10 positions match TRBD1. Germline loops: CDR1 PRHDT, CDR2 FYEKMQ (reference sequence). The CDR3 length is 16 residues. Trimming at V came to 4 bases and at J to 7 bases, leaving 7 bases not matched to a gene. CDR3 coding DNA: TGTGCCAGCAGCTATCCGACGGGACAGGGGAATTCACCCCTCCACTTT. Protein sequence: CASSYPTGQGNSPLHF.

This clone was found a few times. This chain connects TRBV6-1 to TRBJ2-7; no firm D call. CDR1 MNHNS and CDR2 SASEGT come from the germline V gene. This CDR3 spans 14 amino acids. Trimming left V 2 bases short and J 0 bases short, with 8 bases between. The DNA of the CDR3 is TGTGCCAGCAGTGAAATGGGCAGCTCCTACGAGCAGTACTTC. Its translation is CASSEMGSSYEQYF.

This chain's CDR3 is CASSFGFGDRAREQYF. The CDR3, as DNA: TGTGCCAGCAGTTTCGGGTTTGGGGACAGGGCGAGGGAGCAGTACTTC. This chain links TRBV28 with TRBJ2-7, with 9 bases lining up with TRBD1. CDR3 length: 16 amino acids. Losses at the gene ends were 3 bases for V and 7 bases for J; bases not matched to a gene: 13. The germline V gene encodes CDR1 MDHEN and CDR2 SYDVKM.

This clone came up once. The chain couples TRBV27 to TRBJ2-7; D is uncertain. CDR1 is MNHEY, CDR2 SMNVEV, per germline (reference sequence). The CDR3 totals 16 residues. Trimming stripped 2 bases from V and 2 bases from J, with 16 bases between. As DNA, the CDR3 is TGTGCCAGCAGTTTAGGAGAAGCGACTGTTCCCTACGAGCAGTACTTC. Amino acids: CASSLGEATVPYEQYF.

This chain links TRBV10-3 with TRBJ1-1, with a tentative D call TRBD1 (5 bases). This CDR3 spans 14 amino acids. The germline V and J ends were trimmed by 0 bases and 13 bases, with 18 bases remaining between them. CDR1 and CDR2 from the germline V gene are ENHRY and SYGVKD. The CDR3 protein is CAISESGRNGRGFF. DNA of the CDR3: TGTGCCATCAGTGAGTCGGGCAGAAACGGGAGGGGTTTCTTT.

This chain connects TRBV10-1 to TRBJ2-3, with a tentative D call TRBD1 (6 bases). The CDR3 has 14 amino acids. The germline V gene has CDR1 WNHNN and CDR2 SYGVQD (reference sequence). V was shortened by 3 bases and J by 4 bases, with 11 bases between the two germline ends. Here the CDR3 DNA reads TGCGCCAGCAGTGATGTCAGGGGTCCAGATACGCAGTATTTT. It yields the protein CASSDVRGPDTQYF.

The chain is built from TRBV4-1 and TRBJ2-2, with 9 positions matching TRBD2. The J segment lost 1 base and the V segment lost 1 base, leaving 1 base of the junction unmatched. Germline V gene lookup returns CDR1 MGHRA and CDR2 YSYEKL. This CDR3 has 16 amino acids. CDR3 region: CASSQASGVNTGELFF. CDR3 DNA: TGCGCCAGCAGCCAAGCTAGCGGGGTGAACACCGGGGAGCTGTTTTTT.

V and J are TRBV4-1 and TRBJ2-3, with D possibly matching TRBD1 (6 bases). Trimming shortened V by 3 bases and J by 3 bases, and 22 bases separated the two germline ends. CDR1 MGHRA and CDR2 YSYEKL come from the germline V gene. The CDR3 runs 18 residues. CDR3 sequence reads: CASSQGPGAERRTDTQYF. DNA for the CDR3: TGCGCCAGCAGCCAGGGGCCAGGGGCGGAGAGGAGGACAGATACGCAGTATTTT.

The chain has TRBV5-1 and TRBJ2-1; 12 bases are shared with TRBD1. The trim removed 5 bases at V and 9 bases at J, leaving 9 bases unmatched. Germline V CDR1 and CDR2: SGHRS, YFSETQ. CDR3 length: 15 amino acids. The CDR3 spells CASRVSGTGGSEQFF. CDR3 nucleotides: TGCGCCAGCAGAGTGTCCGGGACAGGGGGCAGTGAGCAGTTCTTC.

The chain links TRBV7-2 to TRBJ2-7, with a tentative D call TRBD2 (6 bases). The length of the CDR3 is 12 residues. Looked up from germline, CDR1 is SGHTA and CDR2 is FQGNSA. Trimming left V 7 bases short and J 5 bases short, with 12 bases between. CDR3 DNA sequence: TGTGCCAGCAACTCCTGGGGGGACGAGCAGTACTTC. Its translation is CASNSWGDEQYF.

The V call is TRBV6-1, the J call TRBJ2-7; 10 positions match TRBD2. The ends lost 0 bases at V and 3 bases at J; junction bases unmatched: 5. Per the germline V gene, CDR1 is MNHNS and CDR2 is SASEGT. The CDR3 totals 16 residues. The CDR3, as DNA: TGTGCCAGCAGTGAAGCGGCTAGCGGGAGATTCTACGAGCAGTACTTC. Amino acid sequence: CASSEAASGRFYEQYF.

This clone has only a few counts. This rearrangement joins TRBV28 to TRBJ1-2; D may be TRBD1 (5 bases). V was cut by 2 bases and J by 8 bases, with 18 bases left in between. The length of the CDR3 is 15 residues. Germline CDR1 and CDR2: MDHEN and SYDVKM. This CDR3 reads CASSLRGTGLLGYTF. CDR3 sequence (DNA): TGTGCCAGCAGTTTAAGAGGAACAGGTCTTTTAGGCTACACCTTC.

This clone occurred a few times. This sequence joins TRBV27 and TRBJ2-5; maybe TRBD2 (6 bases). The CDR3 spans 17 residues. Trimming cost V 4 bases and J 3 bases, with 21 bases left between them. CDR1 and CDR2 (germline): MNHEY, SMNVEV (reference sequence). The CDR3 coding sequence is TGTGCCAGCAGTTCCATAGGGCGTGGGGGGAGAGAAGAGACCCAGTACTTC. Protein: CASSSIGRGGREETQYF.

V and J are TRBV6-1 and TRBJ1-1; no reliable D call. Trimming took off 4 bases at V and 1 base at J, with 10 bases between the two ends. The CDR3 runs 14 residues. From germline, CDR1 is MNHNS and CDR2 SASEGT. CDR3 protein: CASSGERANTEAFF. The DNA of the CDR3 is TGTGCCAGCAGTGGGGAGAGGGCGAACACTGAAGCTTTCTTT.

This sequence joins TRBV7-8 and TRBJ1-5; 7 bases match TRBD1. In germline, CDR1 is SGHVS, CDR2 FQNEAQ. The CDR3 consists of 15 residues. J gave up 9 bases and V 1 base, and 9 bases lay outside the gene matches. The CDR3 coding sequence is TGTGCCAGCAGCTTAGGAGTAGGGGGCCCGAGGCCCCAGCATTTT. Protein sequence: CASSLGVGGPRPQHF.